These 26 T cell receptor beta chains were all obtained from the same sample, sequenced in a study of somatic mutations in cytotoxic T cells in rheumatoid arthritis. TCRdb's copy holds only in-frame clones and misses some; the assay was immunoSEQ multiplex PCR. This table holds fewer than 13,000 clones, around three quarters found once. Sequencing was performed on CD8+ T cells sorted from blood. The receptors were sampled from a man aged 55-75 years in good health.

The chain is built from TRBV28 and TRBJ1-4; 7 bases match TRBD1. CDR3 length equals 14 residues. The ends lost 4 bases at V and 5 bases at J; junction bases unmatched: 4. In germline, CDR1 is MDHEN, CDR2 SYDVKM. In DNA form, the CDR3 reads TGTGCCAGCAGTTCCGGGACAGCGAATGAAAAACTGTTTTTT. Its translation: CASSSGTANEKLFF.

This chain joins TRBV7-9 and TRBJ2-7, with D tentatively TRBD1 (5 bases). V gave up 5 bases and J gave up 2 bases, with 10 bases separating them. Germline V CDR1 and CDR2: SEHNR, FQNEAQ (reference sequence). CDR3 length: 13 residues. CDR3 loop: CASSQQVAYEQYF. DNA of the CDR3: TGTGCCAGCAGCCAACAGGTGGCCTACGAGCAGTACTTC.

This chain uses TRBV27 with TRBJ2-7, with TRBD2 matching over 11 bases. The CDR3 is 16 amino acids. V was clipped by 0 bases and J by 3 bases; unmatched bases: 4. Germline CDR1 and CDR2: MNHEY and SMNVEV (reference sequence). The CDR3 region has the DNA TGTGCCAGCAGTTTATCTAGGACTAGCGGGTACTACGAGCAGTACTTC. Translated: CASSLSRTSGYYEQYF.

V gene TRBV7-8 combines with J gene TRBJ2-1; D is ambiguous. V lost 5 bases, J lost 3 bases, and 5 bases lay in between. CDR1 and CDR2 (germline): SGHVS, FQNEAQ. This CDR3 comprises 12 residues. DNA of the CDR3: TGTGCCAGCAGCGGGGACTACAATGAGCAGTTCTTC. This sequence encodes CASSGDYNEQFF.

J is TRBJ2-5 and V is TRBV2, with D tentatively TRBD1 (6 bases). This CDR3 comprises 16 residues. V was cut by 0 bases and J by 4 bases, with 15 bases left in between. From germline, CDR1 is SNHLY and CDR2 FYNNEI. CDR3 sequence (DNA): TGTGCCAGCAGTGAAGCGTACAGGGCGGTTCGAGAGACCCAGTACTTC. It yields the protein CASSEAYRAVRETQYF.

This clone was picked up a small number of times. The gene calls are TRBV30 and TRBJ2-2, with D possibly being TRBD1 or TRBD2 (5 bases each). V gave up 4 bases and J gave up 0 bases, with 9 bases separating them. The CDR3 sequence is 14 residues long. From germline, CDR1 is GTSNPN and CDR2 SVGIG (reference sequence). The CDR3 loop reads CAWNGASNTGELFF. DNA for the CDR3: TGTGCCTGGAACGGGGCCTCGAACACCGGGGAGCTGTTTTTT.

The chain uses TRBV5-1 and TRBJ2-7; D possibly uses TRBD1 or TRBD2 (6 bases each). The CDR3 sequence is 14 residues long. CDR1 is SGHRS, CDR2 YFSETQ, per germline. V dropped 3 bases and J dropped 6 bases, with 16 bases sitting between them. For the CDR3, the DNA is TGCGCCAGCAGCTGGGACAACAGGGACTCCGAGCAGTACTTC. Translating gives CASSWDNRDSEQYF.

CDR3 sequence (DNA): TGTGCCTGGAGTTATGGGACGAACACCGGGGAGCTGTTTTTT. Translating gives CAWSYGTNTGELFF. The J gene is TRBJ2-2, the V gene TRBV30, with no clear D. Trimming cost V 2 bases and J 0 bases, with 7 bases left between them. From germline, CDR1 is GTSNPN and CDR2 SVGIG (reference sequence). The CDR3 is 14 residues long.

V is TRBV27 and J is TRBJ2-5, with D perhaps matching TRBD2 (6 bases). Germline-derived CDR1 and CDR2 are MNHEY and SMNVEV (reference sequence). The CDR3 consists of 15 residues. Trimming cost V 3 bases and J 0 bases, with 11 bases left between them. The CDR3 DNA reads as TGTGCCAGCAGTTTCACTAGCCAATACCAAGAGACCCAGTACTTC. Its protein is CASSFTSQYQETQYF.

The chain employs TRBV29-1 and TRBJ1-4; 7 positions match TRBD1. The CDR3 length is 13 residues. From germline, CDR1 is SQVTM and CDR2 ANQGSEA. Losses at the gene ends were 7 bases for V and 3 bases for J; bases not matched to a gene: 5. CDR3 residues: CSAAGQPNEKLFF. DNA of the CDR3: TGCAGCGCCGCGGGACAGCCTAATGAAAAACTGTTTTTT.

This clone has just a few counts. The V gene is TRBV4-1, the J gene TRBJ2-7; D perhaps matches TRBD1 (5 bases). Germline CDR1 and CDR2: MGHRA and YSYEKL. The CDR3 contains 16 residues. With 0 bases removed from V and 2 bases from J, the gap between germline ends came to 14 bases. CDR3 sequence reads: CASSQEWSLGPYEQYF. CDR3 in DNA: TGCGCCAGCAGCCAAGAATGGTCCTTGGGGCCCTACGAGCAGTACTTC.

The chain employs TRBV27 and TRBJ2-2; 9 bases agree with TRBD1. The CDR3 has 15 amino acids. The V gene end was trimmed by 4 bases and the J gene end by 6 bases; junction bases not matched to a gene: 6. Germline lookup yields CDR1 MNHEY and CDR2 SMNVEV (reference sequence). CDR3 loop: CASSSTGGTAGELFF. The CDR3 nucleotides read TGTGCCAGCAGTTCTACAGGGGGCACCGCCGGGGAGCTGTTTTTT.

The chain couples TRBV2 to TRBJ1-4, with a weak D call TRBD1 (5 bases). The CDR3 is 16 residues long. Between the trimmed V and J ends, which lost 1 base and 7 bases, there was a span of 16 bases. From germline, CDR1 is SNHLY and CDR2 FYNNEI. This CDR3 is CASSEVNGALAEKLFF. CDR3 nucleotides: TGTGCCAGCAGTGAAGTAAATGGGGCCCTGGCTGAAAAACTGTTTTTT.

This clone was counted between two and nine times. CDR3 in amino acids: CASSLGTGAYEQYF. DNA of the CDR3: TGTGCCAGCAGCCTAGGGACAGGAGCCTACGAGCAGTACTTC. The rearrangement uses TRBV7-8 and TRBJ2-7; 8 bases fit TRBD1. There are 14 residues in the CDR3. Germline CDR1 reads SGHVS; CDR2 reads FQNEAQ. V lost 5 bases and J lost 2; bases outside the gene matches: 5.

The chain recombines TRBV9 with TRBJ2-5, with D perhaps given as TRBD1 or TRBD2 (5 bases each). The CDR3 has 14 residues. Germline CDR1 is SGDLS and CDR2 is YYNGEE. V lost 0 bases, J lost 4 bases, and 10 bases lay in between. This CDR3 reads CASSVEGRGETQYF. For the CDR3, the DNA is TGTGCCAGCAGCGTAGAGGGGAGAGGAGAGACCCAGTACTTC.

The chain joins TRBV15 to TRBJ2-5; weak D call: TRBD1 (6 bases). CDR3 size: 15 residues. Germline V lookup: CDR1 LNHNV, CDR2 YYDKDF (reference sequence). The V end was cut by 3 bases, the J end by 5 bases, with 16 bases between. The CDR3 is CATSSTGTWGETQYF. DNA of the CDR3: TGTGCCACCAGCAGCACAGGGACCTGGGGGGAGACCCAGTACTTC.

The chain combines TRBV7-2 with TRBJ2-7, with 7 bases matching TRBD2. This CDR3 spans 16 amino acids. CDR1 and CDR2 (germline): SGHTA, FQGNSA. The V and J ends lost 5 bases and 6 bases, in that order; junction bases with no gene match: 16. The CDR3 sequence is CASSPRGAGNLIEQYF. The DNA of the CDR3 is TGTGCCAGCAGCCCCCGGGGAGCGGGGAACCTTATCGAGCAGTACTTC.

The gene calls are TRBV29-1 and TRBJ2-7, with 7 bases that match TRBD1. V gave up 2 bases and J gave up 9 bases; unmatched junction bases: 19. CDR3 length equals 16 residues. CDR1 SQVTM and CDR2 ANQGSEA come from the germline V gene. The CDR3 sequence is CSVEPFLTGSGPTQYF. For the CDR3, the DNA is TGCAGCGTTGAACCCTTCTTGACAGGGTCCGGACCAACGCAGTACTTC.

V usage is TRBV2 and J usage is TRBJ1-1; 7 bases line up with TRBD1. Germline-derived CDR1 and CDR2 are SNHLY and FYNNEI. With 2 bases clipped from V and 6 bases from J, the junction kept 3 bases outside the gene matches. The CDR3 covers 13 residues. CDR3 protein: CASSEQGGAEAFF. The CDR3 DNA is TGTGCCAGCAGTGAACAGGGGGGGGCTGAAGCTTTCTTT.

The rearrangement links TRBV25-1 to TRBJ2-3, with D possibly matching TRBD1 (5 bases). V lost 0 bases and J lost 5, with 15 bases in between. The germline V gene encodes CDR1 MGHDK and CDR2 SYGVNS. The CDR3 consists of 16 residues. CDR3: CASSEYGGHSGDTQYF. CDR3 bases: TGTGCCAGCAGTGAATACGGCGGACACTCCGGAGATACGCAGTATTTT.

The chain joins TRBV29-1 to TRBJ2-1; D gene uncertain. Germline V gene lookup returns CDR1 SQVTM and CDR2 ANQGSEA. The CDR3 runs to 13 residues. The V gene lost 3 bases and the J gene lost 7 bases, with 13 bases spanning the gap. The chain's CDR3 is CSVEHVNKNEQFF. The DNA for the CDR3 is TGCAGCGTTGAGCATGTGAATAAGAATGAGCAGTTCTTC.

This clone was seen just once. The chain combines TRBV27 with TRBJ2-7; D assignment may be TRBD1 or TRBD2 (6 bases each). With 6 bases removed from V and 0 bases from J, the gap between germline ends came to 15 bases. The CDR3 covers 15 residues. Germline loops: CDR1 MNHEY, CDR2 SMNVEV (reference sequence). The CDR3 here is CASRRGASSSYEQYF. CDR3 nucleotides: TGTGCCAGCAGAAGGGGGGCCTCTAGCTCCTACGAGCAGTACTTC.

The CDR3 reads CSVDGGSYNEQFF. The DNA for the CDR3 is TGCAGCGTTGATGGGGGGTCATACAATGAGCAGTTCTTC. The genes are TRBV29-1 and TRBJ2-1; maybe TRBD2 (6 bases). This CDR3 contains 13 residues. The germline gives CDR1 SQVTM, CDR2 ANQGSEA. The V gene lost 3 bases and the J gene lost 4 bases, with 10 bases spanning the gap.

Only a few counts were recorded for this clone. The V gene is TRBV7-2, the J gene TRBJ2-7; D possibly corresponds to TRBD2 (5 bases). The V end was cut by 3 bases, the J end by 3 bases, with 15 bases between. This CDR3 comprises 15 residues. CDR1 is SGHTA, CDR2 FQGNSA, per germline. CDR3 bases: TGTGCCAGCAGCTTTAGCGAGGGCGGTGGCTACGAGCAGTACTTC. This sequence encodes CASSFSEGGGYEQYF.

V gene TRBV15 combines with J gene TRBJ2-2; D not resolved. V lost 5 bases to trimming and J lost 7 bases, with 17 bases between them. There are 15 residues in the CDR3. Germline assignment: CDR1 LNHNV and CDR2 YYDKDF (reference sequence). The CDR3 DNA is TGTGCCACCAGCTTAGCCGGTAATGTTGGCGGGGAGCTGTTTTTT. Encoded protein: CATSLAGNVGGELFF.

The chain carries TRBV7-8 and TRBJ1-1; D ambiguous. The CDR3 extends over 12 amino acids. The V and J ends lost 5 bases and 10 bases respectively, with 14 bases between them. The V gene's germline CDR1 is SGHVS and CDR2 FQNEAQ. In nucleotides, the CDR3 is TGTGCCAGCAGCCCCAGTTCGAGGGCAGCTTTCTTT. Translated, it gives CASSPSSRAAFF.